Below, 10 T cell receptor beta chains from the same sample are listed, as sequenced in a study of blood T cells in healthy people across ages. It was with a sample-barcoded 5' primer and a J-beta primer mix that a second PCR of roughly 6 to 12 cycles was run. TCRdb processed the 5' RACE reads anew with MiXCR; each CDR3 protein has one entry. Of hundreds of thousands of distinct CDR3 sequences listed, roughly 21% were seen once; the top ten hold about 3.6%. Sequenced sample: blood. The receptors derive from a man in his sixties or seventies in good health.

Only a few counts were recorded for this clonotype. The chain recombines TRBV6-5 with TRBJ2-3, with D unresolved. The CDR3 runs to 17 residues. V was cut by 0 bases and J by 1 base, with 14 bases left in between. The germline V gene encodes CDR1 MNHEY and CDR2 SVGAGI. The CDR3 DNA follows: TGTGCCAGCAGTTACTCGTTTGGGGTAGAGGGCACAGATACGCAGTATTTT. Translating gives CASSYSFGVEGTDTQYF.

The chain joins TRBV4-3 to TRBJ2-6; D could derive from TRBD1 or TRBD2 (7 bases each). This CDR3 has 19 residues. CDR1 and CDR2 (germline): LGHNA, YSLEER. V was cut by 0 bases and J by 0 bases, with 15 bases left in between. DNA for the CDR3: TGCGCCAGCAGCCAAGAAGCGGGACAGCGAAGCTCTGGGGCCAACGTCCTGACTTTC. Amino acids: CASSQEAGQRSSGANVLTF.

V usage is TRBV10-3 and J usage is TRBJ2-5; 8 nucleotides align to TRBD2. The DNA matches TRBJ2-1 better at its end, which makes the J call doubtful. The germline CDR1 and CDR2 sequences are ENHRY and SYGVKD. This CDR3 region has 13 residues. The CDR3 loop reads CAIKAGGINEQFF. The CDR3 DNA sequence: TGTGCCATCAAGGCGGGAGGTATCAATGAGCAGTTCTTC.

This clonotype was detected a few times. The CDR3 nucleotides are TGTGCCAGTAGTAAGAGGGGGAAGGAGACCCAGTACTTC. Amino acid sequence: CASSKRGKETQYF. The rearrangement joins TRBV19 to TRBJ2-5, with D perhaps matching TRBD1 (6 bases). The CDR3 extends over 13 amino acids. The V and J ends lost 4 bases and 5 bases respectively, with 11 bases between them. In germline, CDR1 is LNHDA, CDR2 SQIVND (reference sequence).

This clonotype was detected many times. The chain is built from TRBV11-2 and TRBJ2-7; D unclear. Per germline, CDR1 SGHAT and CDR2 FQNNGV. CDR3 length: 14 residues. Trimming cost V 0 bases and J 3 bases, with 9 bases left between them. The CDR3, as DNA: TGTGCCAGCAGCTTAGAGCCTAGTGGCTACGAGCAGTACTTC. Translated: CASSLEPSGYEQYF.

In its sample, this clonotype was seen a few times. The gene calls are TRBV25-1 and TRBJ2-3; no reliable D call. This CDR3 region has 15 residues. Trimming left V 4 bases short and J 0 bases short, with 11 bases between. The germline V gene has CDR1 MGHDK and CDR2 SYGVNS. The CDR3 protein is CASSVPGVSTDTQYF. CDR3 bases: TGTGCCAGCAGTGTCCCAGGTGTGAGCACAGATACGCAGTATTTT.

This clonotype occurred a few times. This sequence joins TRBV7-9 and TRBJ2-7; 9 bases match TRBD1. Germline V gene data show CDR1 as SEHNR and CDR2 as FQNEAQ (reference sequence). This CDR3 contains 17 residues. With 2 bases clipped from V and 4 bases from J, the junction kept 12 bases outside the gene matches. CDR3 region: CASSLTPPGQGRYEQYF. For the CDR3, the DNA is TGTGCCAGCAGCTTAACTCCCCCCGGACAGGGGAGATACGAGCAGTACTTC.

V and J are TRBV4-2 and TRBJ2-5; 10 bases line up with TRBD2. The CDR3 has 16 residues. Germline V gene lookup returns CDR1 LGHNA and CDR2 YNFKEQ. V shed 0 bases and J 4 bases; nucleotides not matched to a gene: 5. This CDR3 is CASSQEPSGSGETQYF. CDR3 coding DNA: TGTGCCAGCAGCCAAGAGCCTAGCGGGAGTGGAGAGACCCAGTACTTC.

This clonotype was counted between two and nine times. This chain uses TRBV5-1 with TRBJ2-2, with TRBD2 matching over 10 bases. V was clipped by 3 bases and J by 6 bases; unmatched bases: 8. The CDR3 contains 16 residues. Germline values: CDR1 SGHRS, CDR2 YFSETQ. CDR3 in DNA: TGCGCCAGCAGCTCTCTAGCGGGAGAGGTGGCCGGGGAGCTGTTTTTT. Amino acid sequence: CASSSLAGEVAGELFF. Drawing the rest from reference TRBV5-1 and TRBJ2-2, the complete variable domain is KAGVTQTPRYLIKTRGQQVTLSCSPISGHRSVSWYQQTPGQGLQFLFEYFSETQRNKGNFPGRFSGRQFSNSRSEMNVSTLELGDSALYLCASSSLAGEVAGELFFGEGSRLTVL.

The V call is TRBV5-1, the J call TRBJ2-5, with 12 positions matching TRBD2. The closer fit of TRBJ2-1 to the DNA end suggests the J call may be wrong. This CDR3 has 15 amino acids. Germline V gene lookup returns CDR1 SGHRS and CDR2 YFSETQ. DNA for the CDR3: TGCGCCAGCAGCTTGGCCACTAGCGGGGGGAATGAGCAGTTCTTC. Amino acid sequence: CASSLATSGGNEQFF.